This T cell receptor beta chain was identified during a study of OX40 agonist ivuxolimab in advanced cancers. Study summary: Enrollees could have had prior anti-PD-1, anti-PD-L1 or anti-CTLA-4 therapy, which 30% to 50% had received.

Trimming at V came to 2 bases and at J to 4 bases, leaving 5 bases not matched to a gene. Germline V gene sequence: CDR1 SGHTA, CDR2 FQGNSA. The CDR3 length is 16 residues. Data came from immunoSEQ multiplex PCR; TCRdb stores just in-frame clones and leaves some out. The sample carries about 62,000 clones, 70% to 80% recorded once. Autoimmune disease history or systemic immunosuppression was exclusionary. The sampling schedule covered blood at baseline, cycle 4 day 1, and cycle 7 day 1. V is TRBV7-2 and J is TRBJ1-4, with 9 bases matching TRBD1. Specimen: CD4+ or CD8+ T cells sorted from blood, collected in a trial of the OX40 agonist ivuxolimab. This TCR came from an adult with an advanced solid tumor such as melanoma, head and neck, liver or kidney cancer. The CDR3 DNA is TGTGCCAGCAGCTTAATATGGGACAGGGATAATGAAAAACTGTTTTTT. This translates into CASSLIWDRDNEKLFF.